Below are 17 T cell receptor beta chains sequenced from a single sample in a study of blood T cell repertoires in COVID-19. Profiled with immunoSEQ multiplex PCR; TCRdb holds only in-frame clones, not every one. The sample shows approximately 260,000 clones, 80% to 85% of them seen only once. Sequenced: peripheral blood. The receptors were gathered from a woman aged 55-70 years with active or convalescent COVID-19.

The chain joins TRBV19 to TRBJ1-4; 9 nucleotides line up with TRBD1. Germline V lookup: CDR1 LNHDA, CDR2 SQIVND (reference sequence). Trimming cost V 5 bases and J 8 bases; bases outside gene matches: 9. The CDR3 totals 15 residues. The CDR3 bases are TGTGCCAGTAGTGCTGCCGGGACAGGGAAAGAAAAACTGTTTTTT. As protein: CASSAAGTGKEKLFF.

The chain uses TRBV7-9 and TRBJ1-2; D ambiguous. The CDR3 extends over 14 amino acids. V was pared by 1 base and J by 3 bases, with 9 bases between. Germline V gives CDR1 SEHNR, CDR2 FQNEAQ (reference sequence). The DNA of the CDR3 is TGTGCCAGCAGCTTAGGGGCTTTGCACTATGGCTACACCTTC. It codes for CASSLGALHYGYTF.

This rearrangement joins TRBV7-3 to TRBJ2-2; the D is unclear. The CDR3 totals 14 residues. Trimming pared 5 bases from V and 1 base from J, leaving 8 bases between. From germline, CDR1 is SGHTA and CDR2 FQGTGA. The CDR3 sequence is CASSQTENTGELFF. The CDR3 DNA reads TGTGCCAGCAGCCAAACAGAGAACACCGGGGAGCTGTTTTTT.

V is TRBV5-5 and J is TRBJ2-1, with 10 bases fitting TRBD1. Germline CDR1 SGHKS, CDR2 YYEKEE (reference sequence). The CDR3 length is 16 residues. Trimming at V came to 0 bases and at J to 6 bases, leaving 6 bases not matched to a gene. This CDR3 is CASSLVRGTGVNEQFF. The CDR3 nucleotides are TGTGCCAGCAGCTTGGTTCGGGGGACAGGGGTCAATGAGCAGTTCTTC.

The gene calls are TRBV2 and TRBJ1-6; no clear D. The germline V gene has CDR1 SNHLY and CDR2 FYNNEI. The CDR3 contains 15 residues. V gave up 4 bases and J gave up 10 bases, with 17 bases separating them. DNA of the CDR3: TGTGCCAGCAGTGTGGAGGGCTATCCCCCCTCACCCCTCCACTTT. Translating it yields CASSVEGYPPSPLHF.

The CDR3 DNA reads TGTGCCAGCTCCCTGTGGTTTGCGGGGGAGACCGGGGAGCTGTTTTTT. This encodes CASSLWFAGETGELFF. The V call is TRBV18, the J call TRBJ2-2, with 7 bases lining up with TRBD2. In germline, CDR1 is KGHSH, CDR2 LQKENI. After removal of 6 bases from V and 5 bases from J, the junction contained 12 bases not matched to a gene. The CDR3 spans 16 residues.

The gene calls are TRBV6-5 and TRBJ1-6, with D possibly matching TRBD1 (5 bases). With 8 bases removed from V and 7 bases from J, the gap between germline ends came to 9 bases. The CDR3 extends over 12 amino acids. Germline loops: CDR1 MNHEY, CDR2 SVGAGI. CDR3 region: CASWGRNSPLHF. The CDR3 DNA is TGTGCCAGCTGGGGCAGAAATTCACCCCTCCACTTT.

The gene calls are TRBV6-2 or TRBV6-3 and TRBJ1-5; the D gene is possibly TRBD1 (5 bases). Per the germline V gene, CDR1 is MNHEY and CDR2 is SVGEGT. Trimming pared 0 bases from V and 6 bases from J, leaving 12 bases between. The CDR3 is made up of 15 amino acids. CDR3 sequence (DNA): TGTGCCAGCAGTTACTCCGACAGATTTAGTCAGCCCCAGCATTTT. Its protein product is CASSYSDRFSQPQHF.

A note on this clone: Other DNA variants within this sample encode the same CDR3. The genes are TRBV11-2 and TRBJ2-5; D not certain. The germline V gene encodes CDR1 SGHAT and CDR2 FQNNGV. The CDR3 runs to 11 residues. Trimming took off 5 bases at V and 4 bases at J, with 5 bases between the two ends. The CDR3 nucleotides read TGTGCCAGCAGCGTCGGAGAGACCCAGTACTTC. Encoded protein: CASSVGETQYF.

The chain employs TRBV5-5 and TRBJ2-3; 13 bases map to TRBD2. Germline lookup yields CDR1 SGHKS and CDR2 YYEKEE (reference sequence). The junction had 6 bases not matched to a gene; V was cut back by 6 bases and J by 5 bases. The CDR3 length is 15 residues. CDR3 DNA sequence: TGTGCCAGCACTTTGGGACTAGCGGGGCGAGATACGCAGTATTTT. Amino acids: CASTLGLAGRDTQYF.

The rearrangement links TRBV5-1 to TRBJ2-1, with 9 nucleotides matching TRBD1. The ends lost 0 bases at V and 9 bases at J; junction bases unmatched: 7. The CDR3 loop spans 15 amino acids. Germline V gene lookup returns CDR1 SGHRS and CDR2 YFSETQ. This CDR3 reads CASSLEYRGLGEQFF. The CDR3 coding sequence is TGCGCCAGCAGCTTGGAATACAGGGGGCTGGGTGAGCAGTTCTTC.

This rearrangement joins TRBV9 to TRBJ1-2; TRBD1 might be the D (5 bases). Trimming shortened V by 0 bases and J by 6 bases, and 12 bases separated the two germline ends. This CDR3 region has 14 residues. Germline V gene data show CDR1 as SGDLS and CDR2 as YYNGEE. CDR3 protein: CASSVGEGLDGYTF. In DNA, the CDR3 is TGTGCCAGCAGCGTAGGGGAGGGGTTGGATGGCTACACCTTC.

V gene TRBV3-1 (or the pseudogene TRBV3-2) combines with J gene TRBJ2-7; D perhaps matches TRBD1 (5 bases). In germline, CDR1 is LGHDT, CDR2 YNNKEL (reference sequence). This CDR3 comprises 15 residues. V dropped 3 bases and J dropped 3 bases, with 15 bases sitting between them. In DNA form, the CDR3 reads TGTGCCAGCAGCCAGGGGCCGACAGCAAACTACGAGCAGTACTTC. Its protein is CASSQGPTANYEQYF.

The rearrangement links TRBV7-9 to TRBJ2-3, with 14 bases lining up with TRBD2. V shed 4 bases, J shed 4 bases, and the junction held 4 bases outside the gene matches. The CDR3 spans 16 residues. Germline V gene sequence: CDR1 SEHNR, CDR2 FQNEAQ (reference sequence). The CDR3 DNA reads as TGTGCCAGCAGCTCGGGACTAGCGGGGGATGCAGATACGCAGTATTTT. Translation gives CASSSGLAGDADTQYF. The whole variable domain, remainder taken from reference TRBV7-9 and TRBJ2-3, is DTGVSQNPRHKITKRGQNVTFRCDPISEHNRLYWYRQTLGQGPEFLTYFQNEAQLEKSRLLSDRFSAERPKGSFSTLEIQRTEQGDSAMYLCASSSGLAGDADTQYFGPGTRLTVL.

The chain is built from TRBV18 and TRBJ2-7, with D possibly TRBD2 on 6 matching bases. The CDR3 runs 14 residues. From germline, CDR1 is KGHSH and CDR2 LQKENI. V lost 0 bases and J lost 2, with 8 bases in between. CDR3 protein: CASSPPSGAYEQYF. The CDR3, as DNA: TGTGCCAGCTCACCACCGTCGGGAGCCTACGAGCAGTACTTC.

This clone was seen a single time. This chain joins TRBV18 and TRBJ2-3; D may be TRBD2 (5 bases). With 5 bases removed from V and 0 bases from J, the gap between germline ends came to 12 bases. Germline V gene data show CDR1 as KGHSH and CDR2 as LQKENI. The CDR3 loop spans 15 amino acids. The CDR3 DNA sequence: TGTGCCAGCTCAGCGGCGGGCGCTAGCACAGATACGCAGTATTTT. Residues: CASSAAGASTDTQYF.

The rearrangement joins TRBV4-1 to TRBJ2-7; 9 bases align to TRBD1. The V segment lost 6 bases and the J segment 0 bases; nucleotides outside the gene matches: 6. CDR3 length: 15 residues. Germline V gene sequence: CDR1 MGHRA, CDR2 YSYEKL. CDR3 region: CASSQQGAISYEQYF. The DNA of the CDR3 is TGCGCCAGCAGTCAACAGGGGGCCATCTCCTACGAGCAGTACTTC.